These 20 T cell receptor beta chains share one sample of origin, sequenced in a study of shared clonotypes between healthy human individuals. The repertoire was sequenced with immunoSEQ multiplex PCR; TCRdb's copy has only in-frame clones and lacks some. The data hold 1,400,000 or so clones, with less than 99% observed a single time. Input material: naive CD4+ T cells sorted from blood. Subset in this sample: CD45RA+ positively selected. These receptors originate from a man younger than 45 in good health.

The chain is built from TRBV10-1 and TRBJ2-1; possibly TRBD1 for D (6 bases). The CDR3 has 14 amino acids. V shed 10 bases and J shed 0 bases, with 13 bases lying between them. Germline values: CDR1 WNHNN, CDR2 SYGVQD (reference sequence). CDR3 loop: CATPGQSSYNEQFF. The CDR3 DNA is TGCGCCACCCCGGGACAAAGCTCCTACAATGAGCAGTTCTTC.

The genes are TRBV13 and TRBJ1-1; no firm D call. CDR1 and CDR2 (germline): PRHDT, FYEKMQ (reference sequence). V lost 1 base and J lost 3, with 3 bases in between. The CDR3 consists of 12 residues. CDR3 protein: CASSLEYTEAFF. CDR3 nucleotides: TGTGCCAGCAGCTTAGAGTACACTGAAGCTTTCTTT.

This chain uses TRBV14 with TRBJ1-2; D remains ambiguous. Germline V CDR1 and CDR2: SGHDN, FVKESK. The length of the CDR3 is 14 residues. The ends were cut back, 0 bases at V and 1 base at J, with 6 bases in the middle. Written as DNA, the CDR3 is TGTGCCAGCAGCCAAGACCGGTATAACTATGGCTACACCTTC. This sequence encodes CASSQDRYNYGYTF.

The chain links TRBV6-1 to TRBJ2-3; D is unresolved. Trimming left V 4 bases short and J 5 bases short, with 7 bases between. This CDR3 is 12 amino acids long. Germline-derived CDR1 and CDR2 are MNHNS and SASEGT. The CDR3 loop reads CASSVALDTQYF. CDR3 DNA sequence: TGTGCCAGCAGTGTGGCCTTAGATACGCAGTATTTT.

This clone was detected only once. The chain couples TRBV9 to TRBJ2-2; D may be TRBD2 (6 bases). V was clipped by 0 bases and J by 6 bases, with 12 bases between them. Germline CDR1 is SGDLS and CDR2 is YYNGEE. The CDR3 consists of 15 residues. In DNA form, the CDR3 reads TGTGCCAGCAGCGTAGGGGCGGGGCACCCCGGGGAGCTGTTTTTT. Protein product: CASSVGAGHPGELFF.

The chain joins TRBV5-4 to TRBJ2-3, with D possibly being TRBD1 (5 bases). This CDR3 is 17 amino acids long. Germline V lookup: CDR1 SGHNT, CDR2 YYREEE (reference sequence). Trimming took 2 bases from V and 2 from J, leaving 18 bases between them. Written as DNA, the CDR3 is TGTGCCAGCAGCTTCTTCACAGGCTCTTTTCTCACAGATACGCAGTATTTT. Encoded protein: CASSFFTGSFLTDTQYF.

V is TRBV2 and J is TRBJ2-7; no definite D call. The V and J ends lost 3 bases and 3 bases respectively, with 9 bases between them. Germline V lookup: CDR1 SNHLY, CDR2 FYNNEI. This CDR3 has 13 amino acids. The CDR3 DNA sequence: TGTGCCAGCAGTGAGCGACGGCTCTACGAGCAGTACTTC. This gives the protein CASSERRLYEQYF.

This clone appeared a single time. The chain links TRBV5-1 to TRBJ2-5; no clear D gene. The CDR3 sequence is 13 residues long. CDR1 is SGHRS, CDR2 YFSETQ, per germline. V lost 2 bases to trimming and J lost 5 bases, with 10 bases between them. CDR3 bases: TGCGCCAGCAGCTTCACCCTTGGGGAGACCCAGTACTTC. Protein product: CASSFTLGETQYF.

The V call is TRBV7-3, the J call TRBJ2-5, with 7 bases fitting TRBD2. V dropped 3 bases and J dropped 5; count of bases not matched to a gene: 3. This CDR3 region has 13 residues. Germline V gene data show CDR1 as SGHTA and CDR2 as FQGTGA. The DNA for the CDR3 is TGTGCCAGCAGCTTGAGGGAGGGGGAGACCCAGTACTTC. It yields the protein CASSLREGETQYF.

The chain recombines TRBV27 with TRBJ2-3; D unresolved. The CDR3 loop spans 15 amino acids. V was trimmed by 1 base and J by 0 bases, leaving 8 bases between them. Per germline, CDR1 MNHEY and CDR2 SMNVEV (reference sequence). The CDR3 coding sequence is TGTGCCAGCAGTTTATTTGTACAGAGCACAGATACGCAGTATTTT. Translation gives CASSLFVQSTDTQYF.

The rearrangement joins TRBV18 to TRBJ1-1; the D is unclear. Germline-derived CDR1 and CDR2 are KGHSH and LQKENI. V was pared by 3 bases and J by 1 base, with 18 bases between. CDR3 length: 17 residues. CDR3 loop: CASSPQGIFAANTEAFF. The CDR3 DNA reads TGTGCCAGCTCACCTCAAGGGATTTTCGCCGCGAACACTGAAGCTTTCTTT.

V and J are TRBV29-1 and TRBJ2-5, with a tentative D call TRBD2 (6 bases). Germline lookup yields CDR1 SQVTM and CDR2 ANQGSEA. The V and J ends lost 7 bases and 5 bases respectively, with 20 bases between them. There are 14 residues in the CDR3. The CDR3 nucleotides are TGCAGCGCGTCCGGGACTGGAGGGGCGGAGACCCAGTACTTC. Amino acids: CSASGTGGAETQYF.

V is TRBV27 and J is TRBJ1-1; D possibly corresponds to TRBD1 (5 bases). The CDR3 extends over 13 amino acids. Deletions cut 2 bases from V and 5 bases from J, with 9 bases between. Germline loops: CDR1 MNHEY, CDR2 SMNVEV (reference sequence). The CDR3 reads CASSLTRATEAFF. The CDR3 DNA sequence: TGTGCCAGCAGTTTAACCAGGGCTACTGAAGCTTTCTTT.

The chain employs TRBV7-2 and TRBJ1-1; D unclear. The CDR3 loop spans 15 amino acids. CDR1 SGHTA and CDR2 FQGNSA come from the germline V gene. Trimming left V 4 bases short and J 0 bases short, with 12 bases between. In DNA form, the CDR3 reads TGTGCCAGCAGCTCTTTCCCCCCGATGAACACTGAAGCTTTCTTT. Its translation: CASSSFPPMNTEAFF.

The chain employs TRBV19 and TRBJ2-1; D uncertain. CDR3 size: 14 residues. V was trimmed by 1 base and J by 8 bases, leaving 12 bases between them. Per germline, CDR1 LNHDA and CDR2 SQIVND (reference sequence). CDR3 nucleotides: TGTGCCAGTAGTATAGTCGAGGTAACTGATGAGCAGTTCTTC. It translates to CASSIVEVTDEQFF.

The gene calls are TRBV27 and TRBJ2-7; 9 bases match TRBD1. Germline assignment: CDR1 MNHEY and CDR2 SMNVEV (reference sequence). This CDR3 has 19 amino acids. V dropped 3 bases and J dropped 2; count of bases not matched to a gene: 17. Here the CDR3 reads CASSFSGRVVDRGTYEQYF. The CDR3 DNA reads as TGTGCCAGCAGTTTTAGCGGTCGGGTAGTGGACAGGGGAACCTACGAGCAGTACTTC.

Here the CDR3 DNA reads TGTGCCAGCAGCCCCGGGTTTACGAGCTCCTACAATGAGCAGTTCTTC. It is translated as CASSPGFTSSYNEQFF. The V call is TRBV11-3, the J call TRBJ2-1; D gene ambiguous. The CDR3 has 16 residues. Trimming removed 5 bases from V and 0 bases from J, with 14 bases in between. CDR1 and CDR2 (germline): SGHNT, YENEEA.

In this sample, this clone turned up once. The rearrangement uses TRBV29-1 and TRBJ2-3; unclear D gene. V was shortened by 3 bases and J by 3 bases, with 13 bases between the two germline ends. CDR3 length: 14 residues. Looked up from germline, CDR1 is SQVTM and CDR2 is ANQGSEA. The CDR3 nucleotides read TGCAGCGTTGAGGCAGTAATAGGTACAGATACGCAGTATTTT. Translated: CSVEAVIGTDTQYF.

The chain recombines TRBV7-9 with TRBJ2-1, with D maybe TRBD2 (5 bases). V lost 5 bases and J lost 12, with 11 bases in between. The CDR3 covers 11 residues. Germline values: CDR1 SEHNR, CDR2 FQNEAQ (reference sequence). The CDR3 protein is CASSREITQFF. The CDR3 DNA is TGTGCCAGCAGCCGGGAAATAACGCAGTTCTTC.

This chain connects TRBV2 to TRBJ2-7, with 9 bases lining up with TRBD2. The CDR3 spans 17 residues. With 5 bases clipped from V and 3 bases from J, the junction kept 14 bases outside the gene matches. Germline-derived CDR1 and CDR2 are SNHLY and FYNNEI. In DNA, the CDR3 is TGTGCCAGCAGTCGGGGAGTAGCGGGAGAAATACTCTACGAGCAGTACTTC. Translating gives CASSRGVAGEILYEQYF.